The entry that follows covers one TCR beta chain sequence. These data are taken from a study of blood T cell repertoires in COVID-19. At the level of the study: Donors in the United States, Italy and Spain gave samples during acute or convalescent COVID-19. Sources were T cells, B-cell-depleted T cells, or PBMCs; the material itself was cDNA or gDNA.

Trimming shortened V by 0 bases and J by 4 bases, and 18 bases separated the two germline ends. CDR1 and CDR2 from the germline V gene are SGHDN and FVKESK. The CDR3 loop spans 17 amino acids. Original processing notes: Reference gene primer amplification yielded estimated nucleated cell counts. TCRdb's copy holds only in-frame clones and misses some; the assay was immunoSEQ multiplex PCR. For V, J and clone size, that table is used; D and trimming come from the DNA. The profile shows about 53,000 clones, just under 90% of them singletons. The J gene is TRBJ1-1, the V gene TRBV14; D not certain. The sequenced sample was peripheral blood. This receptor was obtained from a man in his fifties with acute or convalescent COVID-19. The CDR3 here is CASSQDRLGRRGTEAFF. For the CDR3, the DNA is TGTGCCAGCAGCCAAGATCGGCTCGGCAGGCGGGGCACTGAAGCTTTCTTT.